This T cell receptor (beta chain) is from a study of T cells in Graves' hyperthyroidism and ophthalmopathy. This clonotype was found many times. Its matching antigen is unknown. Findings and limits, study-wide: With a median lead of approximately six months before onset, the model predicted ophthalmopathy.

The investigators amplified TCR beta CDR3 regions from RNA transcripts. First-round RT-PCR targeting the TCR CDR3 was performed with the HTBI primer set. TCRdb reprocessed the multiplex PCR reads with MiXCR, giving one entry per CDR3 protein. The data show about 360,000 distinct CDR3 sequences, roughly an eighth seen once. Graves' hyperthyroidism qualified as stable when ophthalmopathy did not progress within 18 months. Participants, patients aged 18 to 65, had newly diagnosed hyperthyroidism with a duration under 2 months. This TCR came from a woman in her late teens or twenties with Graves' hyperthyroidism. The sequencing sample was made of blood.

CDR3: CASSQDRTIGTVQETQYF. DNA for the CDR3: TGCGCCAGCAGCCAAGATCGTACTATTGGGACAGTCCAAGAGACCCAGTACTTC. V and J are TRBV4-1 and TRBJ2-5, with TRBD1 matching 7 bases. The CDR3 runs to 18 residues. Germline V gene sequence: CDR1 MGHRA, CDR2 YSYEKL. V shed 0 bases and J 1 base; nucleotides not matched to a gene: 11.